This T cell receptor beta chain was sequenced in a study of T cell changes during pregnancy in multiple sclerosis. TCRdb's table, derived via immunoSEQ multiplex PCR, lists solely in-frame clones and lacks some. The sample lists over 85,000 clones, 91% seen once, with roughly 1.9% in the top ten. Sequences were derived from peripheral blood, sampled in the first trimester of pregnancy. This sequence was found in a female donor in good health, enrolled as a control in a pregnancy study.

CDR3 loop: CASSLLAGGQGSTQYF. CDR3 DNA: TGTGCCAGCAGCCTACTAGCGGGGGGGCAGGGGTCGACCCAGTACTTC. The genes are TRBV2 and TRBJ2-5; TRBD2 matches at 13 bases. The CDR3 has 16 amino acids. V was clipped by 6 bases and J by 7 bases; unmatched bases: 11. In germline, CDR1 is SNHLY, CDR2 FYNNEI.